These T cell receptor beta chains were read from a single sample in a study of shared clonotypes between healthy human individuals. Measured with immunoSEQ multiplex PCR; TCRdb has only the in-frame clones, and not every one. The sample consists of millions of clones, 90% to 95% of them appearing once. Sample: naive CD4+ T cells sorted from blood. The receptors originated from a man younger than 35 in good health. Each CDR3 is given with its conserved first and last residue. The D gene is left open where the match is weak. Where a row states a size, it is once, few, many or the class of an expanded clone; other rows omit it.

TRBV14	NA	TRBJ2-1	NA	CASSHIGNEQFF	TGTGCCAGCAGCCATATCGGCAATGAGCAGTTCTTC
TRBV7-6	NA	TRBJ1-4	TRBD1	CASSLATGAGEKLFF	TGTGCCAGCAGCTTAGCGACAGGGGCGGGGGAAAAACTGTTTTTT
TRBV6-1	NA	TRBJ2-6	NA	CASSEGPSGANVLTF	TGTGCCAGCAGTGAAGGGCCCTCTGGGGCCAACGTCCTGACTTTC
TRBV19	NA	TRBJ2-1	NA	CASSGTRSYNEQFF	TGTGCCAGTAGTGGGACTCGCTCCTACAATGAGCAGTTCTTC
TRBV19	once	TRBJ2-1	TRBD2	CASRIAGSRNEQFF	TGTGCCAGTAGAATAGCGGGAAGTAGGAATGAGCAGTTCTTC
TRBV7-6	NA	TRBJ1-3	NA	CASSLAVGSGNTIYF	TGTGCCAGCAGCTTAGCCGTAGGCTCTGGAAACACCATATATTTT
TRBV6-7	NA	TRBJ2-3	TRBD2	CATSREDLTDTQYF	TGTGCCACCTCGCGGGAGGATCTCACAGATACGCAGTATTTT
TRBV6-1	NA	TRBJ1-2	NA	CASTRTEAHGYTF	TGTGCCAGCACCAGGACGGAGGCCCATGGCTACACCTTC
TRBV4-1	NA	TRBJ2-1	NA	CASSQDWGDEQFF	TGCGCCAGCAGCCAAGATTGGGGAGATGAGCAGTTCTTC
TRBV7-2	NA	TRBJ2-7	TRBD2	CASSFSGGSSYEQYF	TGTGCCAGCAGCTTTAGCGGGGGGAGCTCCTACGAGCAGTACTTC
TRBV29-1	NA	TRBJ2-3	TRBD1	CSVALGTGADTQYF	TGCAGCGTTGCTCTTGGGACAGGGGCCGATACGCAGTATTTT
TRBV7-9	few	TRBJ2-3	NA	CASSQSGDTQYF	TGTGCCAGCAGCCAAAGTGGGGATACGCAGTATTTT
TRBV7-9	NA	TRBJ1-1	NA	CASSLKGVVNTEAFF	TGTGCCAGCAGCTTAAAGGGTGTCGTGAACACTGAAGCTTTCTTT
TRBV5-1	NA	TRBJ2-5	NA	CASSLGRGKETQYF	TGCGCCAGCAGCTTGGGACGAGGGAAAGAGACCCAGTACTTC
TRBV19	NA	TRBJ2-7	TRBD2	CASMKREMPYEQYF	TGTGCCAGTATGAAGCGGGAGATGCCCTACGAGCAGTACTTC
TRBV7-9	NA	TRBJ2-7	NA	CASSPRDGLSYEQYF	TGTGCCAGCAGCCCAAGGGACGGCCTCTCCTACGAGCAGTACTTC
TRBV6-6	NA	TRBJ2-5	TRBD2	CASSLAGVYETQYF	TGTGCCAGCAGCTTAGCGGGGGTTTATGAGACCCAGTACTTC
TRBV5-1	NA	TRBJ2-2	TRBD1	CASSPPGQGMTGELFF	TGCGCCAGCAGCCCGCCGGGACAGGGAATGACCGGGGAGCTGTTTTTT
TRBV5-4	NA	TRBJ1-2	NA	CASSLDGNYGYTF	TGTGCCAGCAGCCTGGACGGTAACTATGGCTACACCTTC
TRBV18	NA	TRBJ2-7	NA	CASSPGKSAYEQYF	TGTGCCAGCTCACCCGGGAAATCCGCCTACGAGCAGTACTTC
TRBV19	once	TRBJ1-5	NA	CASSRPGGNQPQHF	TGTGCCAGTAGTCGTCCGGGCGGCAATCAGCCCCAGCATTTT
TRBV4-3	few	TRBJ1-5	NA	CASSQDQGRNRPQHF	TGCGCCAGCAGCCAAGATCAAGGCAGGAACAGACCCCAGCATTTT
TRBV7-9	few	TRBJ2-7	NA	CASRSGLEQYF	TGTGCCAGCAGGTCAGGGTTAGAGCAGTACTTC
TRBV5-4	NA	TRBJ1-1	NA	CASSIPNQGGMNTEAFF	TGTGCCAGCAGCATACCGAACCAAGGGGGGATGAACACTGAAGCTTTCTTT
TRBV2	few	TRBJ1-1	NA	CASMGRLDTEAFF	TGTGCCAGCATGGGGAGATTGGACACTGAAGCTTTCTTT
TRBV6-6	NA	TRBJ1-2	NA	CASRQGPSQGGYTF	TGTGCCAGCAGACAGGGACCTTCCCAAGGTGGCTACACCTTC
TRBV18	NA	TRBJ2-1	TRBD2	CASSPLRGGNNEQFF	TGTGCCAGCTCACCACTTCGCGGGGGAAACAATGAGCAGTTCTTC
TRBV11-2	NA	TRBJ2-3	NA	CASSLRGRRSFTDTQYF	TGTGCCAGCAGCTTAAGAGGCAGGCGAAGCTTCACAGATACGCAGTATTTT
TRBV5-1	NA	TRBJ2-5	TRBD2	CASSPASGGLKETQYF	TGCGCCAGCAGCCCTGCTAGCGGGGGCTTAAAAGAGACCCAGTACTTC
TRBV5-5	NA	TRBJ1-2	TRBD1	CASSLATGDGYTF	TGTGCCAGCAGCTTAGCGACAGGGGATGGCTACACCTTC
TRBV4-3	NA	TRBJ2-1	NA	CASSQDGRGTVGNNEQFF	TGCGCCAGCAGCCAAGACGGAAGGGGCACGGTCGGGAACAATGAGCAGTTCTTC
TRBV5-1	NA	TRBJ2-6	NA	CASSLGGDFGANVLTF	TGCGCCAGCAGCTTGGGGGGAGATTTCGGGGCCAACGTCCTGACTTTC
TRBV19	NA	TRBJ1-5	NA	CASSSLGSYSNQPQHF	TGTGCCAGTAGTAGTCTGGGCAGTTATAGCAATCAGCCCCAGCATTTT
TRBV10-3	NA	TRBJ2-5	TRBD1	CAITPGQGGTQYF	TGTGCCATCACCCCGGGACAGGGAGGGACCCAGTACTTC
TRBV19	NA	TRBJ1-4	NA	CASSILGPSTNEKLFF	TGTGCCAGTAGTATCCTCGGACCATCAACTAATGAAAAACTGTTTTTT
TRBV7-6	NA	TRBJ2-4	TRBD2	CASSPGAGRAPLAKNIQYF	TGTGCCAGCAGCCCGGGTGCAGGGAGGGCCCCTCTAGCCAAAAACATTCAGTACTTC
TRBV7-2	NA	TRBJ2-1	NA	CASSSDGLPYNEQFF	TGTGCCAGCAGCTCCGATGGACTCCCCTACAATGAGCAGTTCTTC
TRBV14	few	TRBJ2-7	NA	CASSQAPGHGIYEQYF	TGTGCCAGCAGCCAAGCACCGGGACACGGGATCTACGAGCAGTACTTC
TRBV2	NA	TRBJ2-1	TRBD1	CASNNDRGAHNEQFF	TGTGCCAGCAATAACGACAGGGGGGCTCACAATGAGCAGTTCTTC